What follows is one T cell receptor beta chain and its context. Noted treatment: some 20 received Ad26.COV2.S at low or high dose, single or two shots; about 5 received placebo; per-sample allocation not given. Material that was analyzed had been drawn on day 63 after the first vaccine or placebo injection. An adult of 18-55 years in Boston served as donor. Some clones are missing from TCRdb's copy, which holds only in-frame ones; the method was immunoSEQ multiplex PCR. Seen here are hundreds of thousands of clones, 80% to 95% observed once, and the top ten hold less than 15%. The CDR3 has 15 amino acids. Trimming pared 4 bases from V and 7 bases from J, leaving 14 bases between. Per germline, CDR1 KGHSH and CDR2 LQKENI. The source of the sample is a study of Ad26.COV2.S vaccination and SARS-CoV-2 variants. Across the study: The COV1001 Ad26.COV2.S trial arm included the donor. Administration of Ad26.COV2.S was intramuscular, either once or twice 56 days apart.

V is TRBV18 and J is TRBJ1-6, with D possibly TRBD1 on 5 matching bases. The sample here was peripheral blood, taken in a trial of Ad26.COV2.S vaccine versus placebo. The sequence derives from a person aged 18-60 years who received the Ad26.COV2.S COVID-19 vaccine or a placebo. Written as DNA, the CDR3 is TGTGCCAGCTCACGCAGGGACGGAGGAAATTCACCCCTCCACTTT. Encoded protein: CASSRRDGGNSPLHF.